The present T cell receptor beta chain was sequenced within a study of cytomegalovirus exposure and HLA in healthy donors. The PCR contained 60 Vbeta and 13 Jbeta primers. Clones were read by immunoSEQ multiplex PCR, and TCRdb kept only the in-frame ones, dropping some. The data show some 100,000 clones, 75% to 85% seen once. Sequenced: PBMCs. The TCR originated in a female donor in good health and CMV-seropositive.

CDR3 in DNA: TGTGCCAGCAGTCCCCGGACGGGGATAGGCAATCAGCCCCAGCATTTT. As protein: CASSPRTGIGNQPQHF. The chain is built from TRBV28 and TRBJ1-5, with D unclear. Trimming left V 5 bases short and J 2 bases short, with 16 bases between. From germline, CDR1 is MDHEN and CDR2 SYDVKM. There are 16 residues in the CDR3.